This T cell receptor (beta chain) was identified in a study of response to subunit inactivated influenza vaccine. TCRdb reprocessed the RT-PCR reads via MiXCR and lists one record per CDR3 protein. Here the sample spans 450,000 to 600,000 distinct CDR3 sequences, more than 7% being singletons. Deletions cut 0 bases from V and 2 bases from J, with 11 bases between. The CDR3 is 15 amino acids. The germline V gene has CDR1 SGHRS and CDR2 YFSETQ. The study's findings and limits: Authors suggested few new T cells are recruited by each seasonal influenza vaccination.

This clonotype has a handful of counts. Its antigen is undetermined. Material: PBMCs from blood, obtained roughly 24 months after vaccination. This receptor was obtained from a man aged 50 to 75 who received an inactivated influenza vaccine. The chain uses TRBV5-1 and TRBJ1-2; D unresolved. CDR3 in amino acids: CASSLDFGGNYGYTF. In DNA form, the CDR3 reads TGCGCCAGCAGCTTGGATTTTGGCGGAAACTATGGCTACACCTTC.